The source of this T cell receptor beta chain is a study of blood T cell repertoires in COVID-19. At the level of the study: The United States, Italy and Spain supplied acute and convalescent COVID-19 samples.

In the authors' methods: Cell counts per sample came from amplifying reference gene primers. Profiled with immunoSEQ multiplex PCR; TCRdb holds only in-frame clones, not every one. V, J and clone size derive from that table, while D and trimming were established from the DNA sequence. The sample consists of about 300,000 clones, nearly 90% of them appearing once. CDR3 length equals 14 residues. Germline V gives CDR1 LNHDA, CDR2 SQIVND (reference sequence). The V gene lost 6 bases and the J gene lost 0 bases, with 11 bases spanning the gap. The sample was peripheral blood. The clonotype comes from a woman in her thirties with COVID-19, enrolled during active disease. This chain connects TRBV19 to TRBJ1-2; maybe TRBD1 (5 bases). CDR3 residues: CASRWGLANYGYTF. The CDR3 coding sequence is TGTGCCAGTAGGTGGGGACTTGCTAACTATGGCTACACCTTC.